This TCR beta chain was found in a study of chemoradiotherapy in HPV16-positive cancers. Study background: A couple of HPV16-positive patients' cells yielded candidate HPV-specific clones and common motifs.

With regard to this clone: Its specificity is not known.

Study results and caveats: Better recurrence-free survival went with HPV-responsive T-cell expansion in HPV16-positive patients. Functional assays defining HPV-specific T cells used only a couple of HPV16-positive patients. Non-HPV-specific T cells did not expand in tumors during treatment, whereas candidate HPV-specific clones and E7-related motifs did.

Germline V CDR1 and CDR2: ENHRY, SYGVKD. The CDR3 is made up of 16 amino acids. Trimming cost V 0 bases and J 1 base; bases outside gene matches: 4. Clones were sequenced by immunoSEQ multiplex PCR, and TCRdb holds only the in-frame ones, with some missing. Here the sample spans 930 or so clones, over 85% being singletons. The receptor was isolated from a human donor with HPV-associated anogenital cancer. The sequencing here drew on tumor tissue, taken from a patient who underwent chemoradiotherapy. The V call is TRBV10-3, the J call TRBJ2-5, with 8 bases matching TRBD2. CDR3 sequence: CAISESTRGGQETQYF. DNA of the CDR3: TGTGCCATCAGTGAGTCGACTCGGGGGGGCCAAGAGACCCAGTACTTC.